The next 5 T cell receptor beta chains were all read from a single sample in a study of monozygotic twins with inflammatory bowel disease. TCRdb reanalyzed the 5' RACE reads, giving one entry per CDR3 protein sequence and no DNA. The clone table shows a few hundred thousand distinct CDR3 sequences, with the ten largest holding roughly 1.5%. The sample consisted of blood. The receptors derive from a human donor with ulcerative colitis or Crohn's disease, or a healthy co-twin of an affected twin (not recorded which).

This rearrangement joins TRBV7-8 to TRBJ1-3; TCRdb's D gene call, TRBD1, goes unchecked for lack of DNA. This CDR3 contains 16 residues. Germline loops: CDR1 SGHVS, CDR2 FQNEAQ. The CDR3: CASSSQTASSGNTIYF. The whole variable domain, remainder taken from reference TRBV7-8 and TRBJ1-3, is GAGVSQSPRYKVAKRGQDVALRCDPISGHVSLFWYQQALGQGPEFLTYFQNEAQLDKSGLPSDRFFAERPEGSVSTLKIQRTQQEDSAVYLCASSSQTASSGNTIYFGEGSWLTVV.

V and J are TRBV4-1 and TRBJ1-1; TCRdb's D call of TRBD1 is untestable without DNA. This CDR3 spans 13 amino acids. Germline CDR1 MGHRA, CDR2 YSYEKL. The chain's CDR3 is CASSQGQGIEAFF.

V is TRBV7-2 and J is TRBJ2-3; checking the TCRdb D call of TRBD2 is not possible without DNA. CDR1 and CDR2 (germline): SGHTA, FQGNSA. The CDR3 is 15 residues long. CDR3 sequence: CASSIRLADKPTQYF.

J is TRBJ1-2 and V is TRBV2; TCRdb proposes TRBD1, but this gene call is untestable without DNA. This CDR3 is built from 14 residues. CDR1 SNHLY and CDR2 FYNNEI come from the germline V gene. This CDR3 is CASSSLGQTYGYTF.

The CDR3 here is CSVYRVGTEAFF. The rearrangement links TRBV29-1 to TRBJ1-1; TCRdb's D call of TRBD1 is untestable without DNA. This CDR3 is built from 12 residues. From germline, CDR1 is SQVTM and CDR2 ANQGSEA. Full variable domain (outside the CDR3, taken from reference TRBV29-1 and TRBJ1-1): SAVISQKPSRDICQRGTSLTIQCQVDSQVTMMFWYRQQPGQSLTLIATANQGSEATYESGFVIDKFPISRPNLTFSTLTVSNMSPEDSSIYLCSVYRVGTEAFFGQGTRLTVV.